This T cell receptor (beta chain) is from a study of OX40 agonist ivuxolimab in advanced cancers. On the study more broadly: The dose-escalation cohort was about 83% male, with a mean age of 60 years, ranging about 23 to 79.

Some clones are missing from TCRdb's copy, which holds only in-frame ones; the method was immunoSEQ multiplex PCR. The sample lists about 79,000 clones; around 90% were seen once. Regarding the study as a whole: Expanded clones tended on average to be more numerous among CD8+ T cells than CD4+.

In the case of this clone: Its antigen remains unidentified.

The CDR3 runs to 15 residues. Between the trimmed V and J ends, which lost 1 base and 7 bases, there was a span of 17 bases. Germline values: CDR1 LGHNA, CDR2 YSLEER. This sequence joins TRBV4-3 and TRBJ2-7, with D tentatively TRBD2 (5 bases). This receptor was obtained from an adult with an advanced solid tumor such as melanoma, head and neck, liver or kidney cancer. The sample consisted of CD4+ or CD8+ T cells sorted from blood, taken in a trial of the OX40 agonist ivuxolimab. The CDR3 nucleotides are TGCGCCAGCAGCCAAGGGACGGGGTGGGCTCGGGAGCAGTACTTC. This translates into CASSQGTGWAREQYF.